The T cell receptor beta chain under discussion was sequenced for a study of T cell responses to AZD1222 COVID-19 vaccine. CDR1 SGHTA and CDR2 FQGTGA come from the germline V gene. CDR3 length equals 14 residues. The J segment lost 4 bases and the V segment lost 4 bases, leaving 0 bases of the junction unmatched. TCRdb's copy holds only in-frame clones and misses some; the assay was immunoSEQ multiplex PCR. The sample lists 170,000 or so clones, about nine tenths occurring once. This clonotype originated in an adult in good health. The material sequenced was peripheral blood, taken on day 0 of AZD1222 vaccination. The V and J genes are TRBV7-3 and TRBJ2-2; 10 bases fit TRBD1. This CDR3 is CASSWTGGTGELFF. CDR3 sequence (DNA): TGTGCCAGCAGCTGGACAGGGGGCACCGGGGAGCTGTTTTTT.